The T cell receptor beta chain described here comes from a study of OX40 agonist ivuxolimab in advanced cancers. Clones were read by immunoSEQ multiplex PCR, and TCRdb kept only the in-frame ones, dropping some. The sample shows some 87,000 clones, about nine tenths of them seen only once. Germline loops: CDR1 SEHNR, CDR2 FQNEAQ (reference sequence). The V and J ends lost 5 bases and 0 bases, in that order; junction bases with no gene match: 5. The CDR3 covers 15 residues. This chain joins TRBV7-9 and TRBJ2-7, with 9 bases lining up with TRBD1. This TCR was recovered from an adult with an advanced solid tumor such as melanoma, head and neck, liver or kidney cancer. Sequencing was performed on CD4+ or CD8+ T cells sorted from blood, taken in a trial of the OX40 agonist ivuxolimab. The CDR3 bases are TGTGCCAGCAGCACGAGGACAGGGGCCTCCTACGAGCAGTACTTC. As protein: CASSTRTGASYEQYF. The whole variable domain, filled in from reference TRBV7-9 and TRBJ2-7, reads DTGVSQNPRHKITKRGQNVTFRCDPISEHNRLYWYRQTLGQGPEFLTYFQNEAQLEKSRLLSDRFSAERPKGSFSTLEIQRTEQGDSAMYLCASSTRTGASYEQYFGPGTRLTVT.